The clone carrying this T cell receptor (beta chain) was observed many times. Each patient went into thyroid surgery without having received any treatment. Authors' methods: Built for papillary thyroid cancer, a distant-metastasis classifier drew on CDR3 differences across clinicopathological groups. TCRdb reprocessed the PCR reads using MiXCR. The V and J calls and clone size come from TCRdb's table, not from the authors' own analysis. In the table there are fewer than 40,000 clones, about 15% of which are singletons. The sample belongs to a study of metastatic and nonmetastatic thyroid tumors. Across the study: Across peripheral blood and tumor or nodule tissue samples taken from malignant and benign thyroid patients, the repertoires were compared with one another.

V lost 1 base to trimming and J lost 4 bases, with 5 bases between them. CDR1 is LGHDT and CDR2 is YNNKEL in the germline V gene (reference sequence). This CDR3 has 12 amino acids. The material sequenced was blood. The chain has TRBV3-1 and TRBJ2-7, with D unclear. The clonotype originates from a male donor with papillary thyroid cancer or a benign thyroid nodule (not recorded which). Some clones in this sample may be carry-over from other donors' samples. The CDR3 sequence is CASSQVEYEQYF. As DNA, the CDR3 is TGTGCCAGCAGCCAAGTGGAGTACGAGCAGTACTTC.